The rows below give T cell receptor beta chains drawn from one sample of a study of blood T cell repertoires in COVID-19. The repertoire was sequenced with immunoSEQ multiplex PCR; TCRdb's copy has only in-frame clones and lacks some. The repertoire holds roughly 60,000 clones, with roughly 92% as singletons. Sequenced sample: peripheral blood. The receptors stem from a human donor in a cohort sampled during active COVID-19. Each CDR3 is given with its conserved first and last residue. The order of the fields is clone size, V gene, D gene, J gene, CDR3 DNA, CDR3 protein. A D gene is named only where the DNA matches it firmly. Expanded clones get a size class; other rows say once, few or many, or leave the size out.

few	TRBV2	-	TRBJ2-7	TGTGCCAGCAGAGCCGACAGCTACGAGCAGTACTTC	CASRADSYEQYF
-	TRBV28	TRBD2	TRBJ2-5	TGTGCCAGCATTCCGGGGGGGTTGGAAGAGACCCAGTACTTC	CASIPGGLEETQYF
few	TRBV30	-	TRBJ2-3	TGTGCCTGGAGTGTGGAGGGACGGGAGAGGGTCGCAGATACGCAGTATTTT	CAWSVEGRERVADTQYF
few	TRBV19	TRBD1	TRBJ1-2	TGTGCCACTACGGACAGGCCGATCGGTGGCTACACCTTC	CATTDRPIGGYTF
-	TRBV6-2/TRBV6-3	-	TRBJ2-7	TGTGCCAGCAGCCCCCTCAGGCCACTCTACGAGCAGTACTTC	CASSPLRPLYEQYF
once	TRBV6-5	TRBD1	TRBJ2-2	TGTGCCAGCGGAAGACAGGGGGCCGGGGAGCTGTTTTTT	CASGRQGAGELFF
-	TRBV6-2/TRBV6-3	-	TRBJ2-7	TGTGCCAGCAGTTCCCCCTCATCAACGAAACAGGGTCCCTACGAGCAGTACTTC	CASSSPSSTKQGPYEQYF
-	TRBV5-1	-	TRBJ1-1	TGCGCCAGCAGCCCACAGGGATCTCGACACACTGAAGCTTTCTTT	CASSPQGSRHTEAFF
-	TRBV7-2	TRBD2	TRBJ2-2	TGTGCCAGCAGCTCCAAATTCGCGGGGGCGAACACCGGGGAGCTGTTTTTT	CASSSKFAGANTGELFF
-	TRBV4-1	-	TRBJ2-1	TGCGCCAGCAGCCAACCCTCGGGGGACAATGAGCAGTTCTTC	CASSQPSGDNEQFF
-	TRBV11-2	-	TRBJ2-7	TGTGCCAGCAGCCCCGAGAGTTACGAGCAGTACTTC	CASSPESYEQYF
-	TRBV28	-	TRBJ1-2	TGTGCCAGCAGTGAGGGGGGGGCCCTCAACTATGGCTACACCTTC	CASSEGGALNYGYTF
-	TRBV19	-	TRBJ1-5	TGTGCCAGTAGTCGAGCAGGTATTCAGCCCCAGCATTTT	CASSRAGIQPQHF
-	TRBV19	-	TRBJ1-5	TGTGCCAGTAGTATTGACAGGTGGAATTATCAGCCCCAGCATTTT	CASSIDRWNYQPQHF
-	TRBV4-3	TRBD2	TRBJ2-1	TGCGCCAGCAGCCCCTCTGCGGGGGGAAGAAGCAGGGCGGAGCAGTTCTTC	CASSPSAGGRSRAEQFF
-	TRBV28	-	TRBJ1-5	TGTGCCAGCAGGCCCGACAGGAACAATCAGCCCCAGCATTTT	CASRPDRNNQPQHF
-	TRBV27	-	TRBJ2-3	TGTGCCAGCAGTACAACAGGGTTTGCAGATACGCAGTATTTT	CASSTTGFADTQYF
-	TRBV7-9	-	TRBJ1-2	TGTGCCAGCAGCTTAGACGGTTGGAGGTTAGCTAACTATGGCTACACCTTC	CASSLDGWRLANYGYTF
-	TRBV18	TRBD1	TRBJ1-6	TGTGCCAGCTCACAGGGACAGGGAAACAATTCACCCCTCCACTTT	CASSQGQGNNSPLHF
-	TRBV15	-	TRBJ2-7	TGTGCCACCAGTCTCTCCTACGAGCAGTACTTC	CATSLSYEQYF
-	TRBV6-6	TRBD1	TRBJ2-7	TGTGCCAGCAGTTACTCCCAGGGGGTGGCCTACGAGCAGTACTTC	CASSYSQGVAYEQYF
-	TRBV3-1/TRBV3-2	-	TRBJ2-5	TGTGCCAGCAGCCGCAGGGGGGAAGAGACCCAGTACTTC	CASSRRGEETQYF
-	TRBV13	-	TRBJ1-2	TGTGCCAGCACCTGGCGGGGGACGGCCTATGGCTACACCTTC	CASTWRGTAYGYTF
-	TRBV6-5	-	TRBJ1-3	TGTGCCAGCAGTCCGCGGGGGGCTGCTGGAAACACCATATATTTT	CASSPRGAAGNTIYF
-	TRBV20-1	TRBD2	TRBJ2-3	TGCAGTGCTAATGAGGGACTAGCGGGGGGTGATACGCAGTATTTT	CSANEGLAGGDTQYF
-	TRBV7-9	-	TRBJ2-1	TGTGCCAGCAGCCCGGAGGGACTGGGTACCAACAATGAGCAGTTCTTC	CASSPEGLGTNNEQFF
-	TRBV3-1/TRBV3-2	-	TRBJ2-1	TGTGCCAGCAGCCCGATGGACAGAATCGGGTTAGGTGAGCAGTTCTTC	CASSPMDRIGLGEQFF
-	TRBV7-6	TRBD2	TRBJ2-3	TGTGCCAGCTCAAAGCCCCGGGGGGGGGTCACAGATACGCAGTATTTT	CASSKPRGGVTDTQYF
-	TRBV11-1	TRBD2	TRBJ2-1	TGTGCCAGCAGCTTAGGGCGGGAGGGTGAGCAGTTCTTC	CASSLGREGEQFF
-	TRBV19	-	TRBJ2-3	TGTGCCAGTACTCTAGGGGATGCCGATACGCAGTATTTT	CASTLGDADTQYF
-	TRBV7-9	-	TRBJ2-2	TGTGCCATCCGGGGAGGGGAGCTGTTTTTT	CAIRGGELFF
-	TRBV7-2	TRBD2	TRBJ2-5	TGTGCCAGCAGCACATCCGGGAGGGCAACGGAGACCCAGTACTTC	CASSTSGRATETQYF
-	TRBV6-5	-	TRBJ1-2	TGTGCCAGCAGTTACGGGGCAGGGGCACTTTCTGGCTACACCTTC	CASSYGAGALSGYTF
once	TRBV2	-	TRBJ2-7	TGTGCCAGCAGTGGGACCGGGGGAGAGCAGTACTTC	CASSGTGGEQYF
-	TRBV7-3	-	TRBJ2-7	TGTGCCAGCATCTCAGGTGTCCTTTACGAGCAGTACTTC	CASISGVLYEQYF
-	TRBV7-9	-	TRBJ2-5	TGTGCCAGCAGCTTGGGGCTTGAGACCCAGTACTTC	CASSLGLETQYF
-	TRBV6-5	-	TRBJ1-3	TGTGCCAGCAGTACTAACAGGGCGGCTGGAAACACCATATATTTT	CASSTNRAAGNTIYF
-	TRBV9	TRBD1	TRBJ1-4	TGTGCCAGCAGCGACGGACAGGAGGGCGAAAAACTGTTTTTT	CASSDGQEGEKLFF
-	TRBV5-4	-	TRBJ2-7	TGTGCCAGCGGGTGGCGGGGGACATTACTCTACGAGCAGTACTTC	CASGWRGTLLYEQYF
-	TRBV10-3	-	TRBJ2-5	TGTGCCATCAGTGAGTCGAAGGGGCGGGGATTACAAGAGACCCAGTACTTC	CAISESKGRGLQETQYF